This T cell receptor (beta chain) was recorded in a study of blood T cell repertoires in COVID-19. The overall study: Samples taken during acute and convalescent COVID-19 were collected in the United States, Italy and Spain. The analysed material was cDNA or gDNA that came from T cells, B-cell-depleted T cells, or PBMCs.

With V trimmed by 0 bases and J by 6 bases, 7 bases remained unmatched. This CDR3 has 16 residues. Germline values: CDR1 MNHNS, CDR2 SASEGT. Original handling: Using reference gene primer amplification, nucleated cell counts were estimated. This table comes from immunoSEQ multiplex PCR, and its TCRdb copy is limited to in-frame clones, with some not included. V and J calls plus clone size are reproduced from that table; the DNA served to infer D and trimming. This sample yields 100,000 or so clones, of which around 87% are seen a single time; 11% belongs to the top ten. This sequence was found in a woman aged 25 to 39 with acute or convalescent COVID-19. Input material: peripheral blood. This sequence joins TRBV6-1 and TRBJ2-3; 9 positions agree with TRBD2. CDR3 in DNA: TGTGCCAGCAGTGAAGCGCGGCTAGCGGGGAGGGATACGCAGTATTTT. Translation gives CASSEARLAGRDTQYF.